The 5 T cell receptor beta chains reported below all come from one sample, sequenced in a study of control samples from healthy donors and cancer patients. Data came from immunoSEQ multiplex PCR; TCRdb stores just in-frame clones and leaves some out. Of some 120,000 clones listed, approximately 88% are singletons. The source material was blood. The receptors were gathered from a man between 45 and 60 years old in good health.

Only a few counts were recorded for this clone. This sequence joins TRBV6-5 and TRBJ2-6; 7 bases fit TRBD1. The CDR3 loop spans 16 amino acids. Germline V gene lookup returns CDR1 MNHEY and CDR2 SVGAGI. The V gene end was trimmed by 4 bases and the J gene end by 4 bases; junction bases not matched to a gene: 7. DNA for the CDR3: TGTGCCAGCAGTTCGTTTAAGGGGGCAGGGGCCAACGTCCTGACTTTC. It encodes CASSSFKGAGANVLTF.

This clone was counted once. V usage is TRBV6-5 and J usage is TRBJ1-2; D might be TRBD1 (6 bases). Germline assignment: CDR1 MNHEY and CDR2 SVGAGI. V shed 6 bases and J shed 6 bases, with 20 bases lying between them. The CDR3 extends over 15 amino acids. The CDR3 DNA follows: TGTGCCAGCAGATCCCCCTCAGGGGCGAGCGATGGCTACACCTTC. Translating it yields CASRSPSGASDGYTF.

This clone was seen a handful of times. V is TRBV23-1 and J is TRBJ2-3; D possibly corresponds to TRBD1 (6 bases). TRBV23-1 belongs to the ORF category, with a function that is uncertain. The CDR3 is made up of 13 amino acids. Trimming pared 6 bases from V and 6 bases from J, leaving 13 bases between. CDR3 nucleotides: TGCGCCAGCAGCGAGGGGGATAGGGATACGCAGTATTTT. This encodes CASSEGDRDTQYF.

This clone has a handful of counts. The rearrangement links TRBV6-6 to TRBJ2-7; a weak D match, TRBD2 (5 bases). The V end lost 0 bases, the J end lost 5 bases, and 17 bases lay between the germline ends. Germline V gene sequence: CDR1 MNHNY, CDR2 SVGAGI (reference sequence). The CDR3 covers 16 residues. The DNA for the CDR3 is TGTGCCAGCAGTTACTCTGGCAGCGGTTTTTGGGACGAGCAGTACTTC. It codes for CASSYSGSGFWDEQYF.

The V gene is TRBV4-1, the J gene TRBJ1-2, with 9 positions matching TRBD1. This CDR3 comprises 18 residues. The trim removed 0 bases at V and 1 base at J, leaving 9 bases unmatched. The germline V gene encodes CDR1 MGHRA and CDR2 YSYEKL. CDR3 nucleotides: TGCGCCAGCAGCCAAGATCTAATCGGACAGGGGCGTAACTATGGCTACACCTTC. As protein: CASSQDLIGQGRNYGYTF.